This T cell receptor beta chain is drawn from a study of blood T cell repertoires in COVID-19. Study information: The cDNA or gDNA used as material had been derived from T cells, B-cell-depleted T cells, or PBMCs.

Clones were sequenced by immunoSEQ multiplex PCR, and TCRdb holds only the in-frame ones, with some missing. The sample contains fewer than 70,000 clones, about 90% of which appear only once. This clone was detected only a few times. Trimming cost V 0 bases and J 4 bases, with 10 bases left between them. Germline CDR1 is GTSNPN and CDR2 is SVGIG (reference sequence). This CDR3 has 14 residues. Material: peripheral blood. This clonotype originated in a human donor in a cohort sampled during active COVID-19. The genes are TRBV30 and TRBJ2-1, with D possibly matching TRBD2 (5 bases). The chain's CDR3 is CAWSVQRKYNEQFF. DNA of the CDR3: TGTGCCTGGAGTGTCCAGCGGAAGTACAATGAGCAGTTCTTC.